A single sample gave rise to the 26 T cell receptor beta chains below, sequenced in a study of blood T cells in healthy people across ages. With a J-beta primer mix and a sample-barcoded 5' primer, a second PCR ran about 7 to 12 cycles. TCRdb processed the 5' RACE reads anew with MiXCR; each CDR3 protein has one entry. In the table there are about 800,000 distinct CDR3 sequences, roughly 25% of which are singletons. The same sample was also studied in work on T cells of mothers and their children.

The sequenced sample consisted of blood. The source is a boy younger than 18 in good health.

This clonotype has only a few counts. CDR3 sequence (DNA): TGCGCCAGCAGCCAACGGCAGGGGACAGAAGCTTTCTTT. Translation: CASSQRQGTEAFF. The chain is built from TRBV4-3 and TRBJ1-1; TRBD1 might be the D (6 bases). Trimming left V 2 bases short and J 8 bases short, with 12 bases between. Germline loops: CDR1 LGHNA, CDR2 YSLEER. CDR3 length equals 13 residues.

This clonotype was observed a handful of times. The gene calls are TRBV18 and TRBJ2-7; D is possibly TRBD2 (6 bases). V was pared by 3 bases and J by 6 bases, with 12 bases between. The CDR3 extends over 13 amino acids. The germline CDR1 and CDR2 sequences are KGHSH and LQKENI. In nucleotides, the CDR3 is TGTGCCAGCTCACCGGACTATCTCTCCGAGCAGTACTTC. Protein: CASSPDYLSEQYF.

This clonotype was counted many times. The chain is built from TRBV7-3 and TRBJ2-7; 8 bases are a match to TRBD2. Germline V gene sequence: CDR1 SGHTA, CDR2 FQGTGA. The CDR3 runs to 15 residues. V trimming: 6 bases; J trimming: 2 bases; junction bases outside the gene matches: 9. CDR3 in DNA: TGTGCCAGCAGGGCCCCGGGACTAGGACCCTACGAGCAGTACTTC. Amino acids: CASRAPGLGPYEQYF.

In this sample, this clonotype turned up once. The V call is TRBV7-9, the J call TRBJ2-2; perhaps TRBD2 as D (5 bases). The CDR3 contains 15 residues. Deletions cut 3 bases from V and 2 bases from J, with 10 bases between. CDR1 is SEHNR, CDR2 FQNEAQ, per germline (reference sequence). CDR3 sequence: CASSLDSGNTGELFF. CDR3 sequence (DNA): TGTGCCAGCAGCTTGGACTCGGGAAACACCGGGGAGCTGTTTTTT.

This clonotype was detected a few times. V and J are TRBV5-1 and TRBJ2-7, with TRBD1 as a possible D gene (5 bases). The V end was cut by 4 bases, the J end by 4 bases, with 15 bases between. Germline loops: CDR1 SGHRS, CDR2 YFSETQ. The length of the CDR3 is 14 residues. The chain's CDR3 is CASSEKGPGYEQYF. The CDR3 DNA is TGCGCCAGCAGCGAGAAAGGCCCAGGGTACGAGCAGTACTTC.

CDR3 sequence reads: CASSDRGRISLETQYF. The CDR3 nucleotides are TGTGCCAGCAGTGACAGGGGGCGCATATCGTTAGAGACCCAGTACTTC. The chain uses TRBV6-1 and TRBJ2-5; 8 bases fit TRBD1. The CDR3 extends over 16 amino acids. The V segment lost 3 bases and the J segment 4 bases; nucleotides outside the gene matches: 10. Germline V gives CDR1 MNHNS, CDR2 SASEGT.

For this clonotype: The junction departs from germline at one end; a sequencing error may be responsible. The chain carries TRBV4-3 and TRBJ2-5, with a weak D call TRBD2 (6 bases). The CDR3 runs 12 residues. The V gene's germline CDR1 is LGHNA and CDR2 YSLEER. The CDR3 loop reads CASSQPRDFQSF. The CDR3 nucleotides are TGCGCCAGCAGCCAACCCCGGGACTTTCAGTCCTTC.

V and J are TRBV7-9 and TRBJ1-1; D gene unclear. The CDR3 covers 15 residues. Germline-derived CDR1 and CDR2 are SEHNR and FQNEAQ (reference sequence). Trimming pared 5 bases from V and 0 bases from J, leaving 13 bases between. CDR3 in DNA: TGTGCCAGCAGCCCGGCCGTGGGGATGAACACTGAAGCTTTCTTT. Protein product: CASSPAVGMNTEAFF.

V gene TRBV20-1 combines with J gene TRBJ2-7; possible D gene TRBD2, 5 bases. The CDR3 length is 12 residues. V lost 1 base and J lost 6, with 10 bases in between. Germline V gene data show CDR1 as DFQATT and CDR2 as SNEGSKA (reference sequence). Here the CDR3 DNA reads TGCAGTGCTAGAGGTCTAGCACTCGAGCAGTACTTC. It encodes CSARGLALEQYF.

This clonotype has a handful of counts. Written as DNA, the CDR3 is TGTGCCAGCAGTTTGTTGAGAGCAGGGGTGAACACTGAAGCTTTCTTT. Residues: CASSLLRAGVNTEAFF. This chain joins TRBV28 and TRBJ1-1; tentatively, D is TRBD1 (6 bases). Germline loops: CDR1 MDHEN, CDR2 SYDVKM. Trimming removed 3 bases from V and 0 bases from J, with 14 bases in between. There are 16 residues in the CDR3. Complete variable domain (other parts from reference TRBV28 and TRBJ1-1): DVKVTQSSRYLVKRTGEKVFLECVQDMDHENMFWYRQDPGLGLRLIYFSYDVKMKEKGDIPEGYSVSREKKERFSLILESASTNQTSMYLCASSLLRAGVNTEAFFGQGTRLTVV.

The chain has TRBV6-2 or TRBV6-3 and TRBJ2-7; TRBD1 might be the D (6 bases). V was trimmed by 7 bases and J by 2 bases, leaving 18 bases between them. The CDR3 contains 15 residues. Per the germline V gene, CDR1 is MNHEY and CDR2 is SVGEGT. The chain's CDR3 is CASTRGRGWTYEQYF. The CDR3 bases are TGTGCCAGCACCCGGGGCAGGGGTTGGACCTACGAGCAGTACTTC.

This clonotype was seen a handful of times. The chain has TRBV12-3 or TRBV12-4 and TRBJ2-1; TRBD1 matches at 8 bases. This CDR3 contains 13 residues. V was clipped by 8 bases and J by 6 bases; unmatched bases: 6. CDR3 amino acids: CASRMDRANEQFF. The CDR3 nucleotides read TGTGCCAGCCGGATGGACAGGGCCAATGAGCAGTTCTTC.

This clonotype was detected only a few times. This rearrangement joins TRBV9 to TRBJ1-3; TRBD1 is a possible D gene (6 bases). The CDR3 runs 17 residues. CDR1 is SGDLS, CDR2 YYNGEE, per germline. Between the trimmed V and J ends, which lost 0 bases and 1 base, there was a span of 14 bases. The CDR3 spells CASSVGTGKGSGNTIYF. Written as DNA, the CDR3 is TGTGCCAGCAGCGTAGGCACAGGGAAAGGTTCTGGAAACACCATATATTTT.

This clonotype appeared many times. This chain uses TRBV28 with TRBJ2-2; D is perhaps TRBD2 (7 bases). V dropped 5 bases and J dropped 3 bases, with 16 bases sitting between them. The CDR3 has 16 residues. CDR1 is MDHEN, CDR2 SYDVKM, per germline. CDR3 sequence: CASSHRGGRDTGELFF. DNA for the CDR3: TGTGCCAGCAGTCATAGGGGGGGGCGCGACACCGGGGAGCTGTTTTTT.

This clonotype turned up a few times. The rearrangement uses TRBV28 and TRBJ2-7; 7 bases align to TRBD1. V shed 2 bases and J 7 bases; nucleotides not matched to a gene: 8. CDR1 and CDR2 from the germline V gene are MDHEN and SYDVKM. The CDR3 loop spans 14 amino acids. The CDR3 spells CASSLPDRLKEQYF. DNA for the CDR3: TGTGCCAGCAGTTTACCGGACAGGCTCAAGGAGCAGTACTTC.

Points on this clonotype: A much larger clone lies a single base off, so this may be a read error. V and J are TRBV5-5 and TRBJ2-5; possible D gene TRBD1, 6 bases. CDR3 length: 16 residues. Germline V gene lookup returns CDR1 SGHKS and CDR2 YYEKEE (reference sequence). Deletions cut 4 bases from V and 4 bases from J, with 20 bases between. The CDR3 DNA reads as TGTGCCAGCAGCATGGCCACTGGGGACATGGGAGAGACCCAGTACTTC. It yields the protein CASSMATGDMGETQYF. Complete variable domain (other parts from reference TRBV5-5 and TRBJ2-5): DAGVTQSPTHLIKTRGQQVTLRCSPISGHKSVSWYQQVLGQGPQFIFQYYEKEERGRGNFPDRFSARQFPNYSSELNVNALLLGDSALYLCASSMATGDMGETQYFGPGTRLLVL.

This rearrangement joins TRBV28 to TRBJ2-7; 8 nucleotides line up with TRBD1. Germline assignment: CDR1 MDHEN and CDR2 SYDVKM. The V and J ends lost 4 bases and 5 bases, in that order; junction bases with no gene match: 10. This CDR3 comprises 15 residues. CDR3 bases: TGTGCCAGCAGTTCCCCTGACAGGGGTTTCCACGAGCAGTACTTC. It is translated as CASSSPDRGFHEQYF.

This clonotype has more than one count but fewer than ten. The J gene is TRBJ2-1, the V gene TRBV5-1; TRBD2 matches 8 bases. The CDR3 sequence is 16 residues long. Germline assignment: CDR1 SGHRS and CDR2 YFSETQ. V dropped 4 bases and J dropped 0; count of bases not matched to a gene: 6. This chain's CDR3 is CASSSSSGGSYNEQFF. The CDR3 bases are TGCGCCAGCAGCAGCTCAAGCGGGGGCTCCTACAATGAGCAGTTCTTC.

This rearrangement joins TRBV20-1 to TRBJ1-6; TRBD1 agrees at 7 bases. The CDR3 extends over 17 amino acids. The V segment lost 5 bases and the J segment 2 bases; nucleotides outside the gene matches: 12. Germline V CDR1 and CDR2: DFQATT, SNEGSKA (reference sequence). In DNA form, the CDR3 reads TGCAGTGCTGAACAGGGGCGGGGGTACGCCTATAATTCACCCCTCCACTTT. As protein: CSAEQGRGYAYNSPLHF.

This clonotype was detected only once. The V call is TRBV14, the J call TRBJ2-3; D might be TRBD1 (5 bases). There are 15 residues in the CDR3. Germline-derived CDR1 and CDR2 are SGHDN and FVKESK. V was clipped by 3 bases and J by 4 bases, with 14 bases between them. This CDR3 reads CASSHGLRGADTQYF. The DNA for the CDR3 is TGTGCCAGCAGCCACGGCCTTAGGGGTGCAGATACGCAGTATTTT. Supplemented by reference TRBV14 and TRBJ2-3, the full variable domain reads EAGVTQFPSHSVIEKGQTVTLRCDPISGHDNLYWYRRVMGKEIKFLLHFVKESKQDESGMPNNRFLAERTGGTYSTLKVQPAELEDSGVYFCASSHGLRGADTQYFGPGTRLTVL.

The rearrangement uses TRBV29-1 and TRBJ2-5, with a possible D match to TRBD2 (6 bases). There are 12 residues in the CDR3. With 1 base removed from V and 4 bases from J, the gap between germline ends came to 7 bases. The germline CDR1 and CDR2 sequences are SQVTM and ANQGSEA. CDR3 sequence: CSVEVGRETQYF. CDR3 sequence (DNA): TGCAGCGTTGAAGTCGGGAGAGAGACCCAGTACTTC. The full variable domain, with the rest looked up from reference TRBV29-1 and TRBJ2-5, is SAVISQKPSRDICQRGTSLTIQCQVDSQVTMMFWYRQQPGQSLTLIATANQGSEATYESGFVIDKFPISRPNLTFSTLTVSNMSPEDSSIYLCSVEVGRETQYFGPGTRLLVL.

This clonotype was counted between two and nine times. The chain couples TRBV7-9 to TRBJ2-2; D remains ambiguous. Germline V CDR1 and CDR2: SEHNR, FQNEAQ (reference sequence). With 1 base removed from V and 2 bases from J, the gap between germline ends came to 8 bases. There are 15 residues in the CDR3. The CDR3 nucleotides are TGTGCCAGCAGCTTAGTAGCCTATAACACCGGGGAGCTGTTTTTT. It yields the protein CASSLVAYNTGELFF.

The sample holds a few counts of this clonotype. The gene calls are TRBV6-5 and TRBJ2-3, with D possibly matching TRBD1 (6 bases). This CDR3 contains 12 residues. Germline-derived CDR1 and CDR2 are MNHEY and SVGAGI. V gave up 5 bases and J gave up 9 bases, with 12 bases separating them. The CDR3 sequence: CASSEDRRTQYF. As DNA, the CDR3 is TGTGCCAGCAGTGAAGACAGGCGGACGCAGTATTTT.

The chain uses TRBV29-1 and TRBJ2-7; possibly TRBD1 for D (5 bases). The V end lost 0 bases, the J end lost 4 bases, and 16 bases lay between the germline ends. The V gene's germline CDR1 is SQVTM and CDR2 ANQGSEA. The CDR3 sequence is 15 residues long. DNA for the CDR3: TGCAGCGTTGAAGATCCCGGAGCAACAGGATACGAGCAGTACTTC. It yields the protein CSVEDPGATGYEQYF.

About this clonotype: A clone one base away is much larger, so this may be a read error. The chain recombines TRBV5-1 with TRBJ2-7, with a tentative D call TRBD1 (6 bases). Germline CDR1 and CDR2: SGHRS and YFSETQ. The V and J ends lost 3 bases and 3 bases respectively, with 13 bases between them. This CDR3 is built from 14 residues. The CDR3 region has the DNA TGCGCCAGCAGCTCACGGGACACTCTCTACGAGCAGTACTTC. As protein: CASSSRDTLYEQYF.

This clonotype was detected only a few times. The chain recombines TRBV11-2 with TRBJ2-5, with 11 positions matching TRBD2. Near its end, the DNA agrees better with TRBJ2-1, so the J call may be wrong. Germline CDR1 and CDR2: SGHAT and FQNNGV. The CDR3 is made up of 15 amino acids. For the CDR3, the DNA is TGTGCCAGCAGTTCGATAGCGGGAGGGACGAATGAGCAGTTCTTC. Encoded protein: CASSSIAGGTNEQFF.